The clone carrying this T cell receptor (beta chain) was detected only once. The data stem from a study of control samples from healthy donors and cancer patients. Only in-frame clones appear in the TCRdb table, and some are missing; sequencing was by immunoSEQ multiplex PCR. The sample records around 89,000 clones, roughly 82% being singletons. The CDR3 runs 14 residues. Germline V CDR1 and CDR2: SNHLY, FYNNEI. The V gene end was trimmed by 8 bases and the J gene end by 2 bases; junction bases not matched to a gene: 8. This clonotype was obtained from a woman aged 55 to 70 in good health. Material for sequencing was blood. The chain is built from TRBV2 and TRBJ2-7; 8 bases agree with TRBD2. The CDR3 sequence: CASASGTRAYEQYF. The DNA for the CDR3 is TGTGCCAGCGCCTCCGGGACTAGGGCCTACGAGCAGTACTTC.